Listed here is a single T cell receptor (gamma chain). The CDR3 is 17 amino acids. The V segment lost 2 bases and the J segment 4 bases; nucleotides outside the gene matches: 5. Looked up from germline, CDR1 is GITISATS and CDR2 is ISYDGTV (reference sequence). TCRdb re-processed the RT-PCR reads using CATT. The sample includes 300 to 350 gamma-chain clones, 50% to 70% of them seen just once. This sample stems from a study of gamma-delta T cells after stem cell transplantation. The chain joins TRGV9 to TRGJP. The J gene was not available in TCRdb and was assigned here by matching the DNA to germline segments. The source of this sequence is a human donor. It is not recorded whose cells these are; they may come from a transplant donor. The sequenced sample consisted of gamma-delta T cells. The CDR3 reads CALWEADQELGKKIKVF. CDR3 DNA: TGTGCCTTGTGGGAGGCCGATCAAGAGTTGGGCAAAAAAATCAAGGTATTT.